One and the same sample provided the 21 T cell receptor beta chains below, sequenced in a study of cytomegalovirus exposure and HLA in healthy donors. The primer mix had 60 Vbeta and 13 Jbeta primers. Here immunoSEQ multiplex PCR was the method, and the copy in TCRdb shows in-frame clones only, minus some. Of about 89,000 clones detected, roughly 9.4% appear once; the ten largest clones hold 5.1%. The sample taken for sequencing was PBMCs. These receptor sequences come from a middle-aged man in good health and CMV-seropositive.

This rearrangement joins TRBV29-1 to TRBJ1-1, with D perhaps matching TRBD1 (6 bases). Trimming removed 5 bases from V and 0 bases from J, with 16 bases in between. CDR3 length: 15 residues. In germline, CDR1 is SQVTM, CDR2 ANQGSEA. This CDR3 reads CSVPRGGRMNTEAFF. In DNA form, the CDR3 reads TGCAGCGTTCCCCGAGGGGGAAGGATGAACACTGAAGCTTTCTTT.

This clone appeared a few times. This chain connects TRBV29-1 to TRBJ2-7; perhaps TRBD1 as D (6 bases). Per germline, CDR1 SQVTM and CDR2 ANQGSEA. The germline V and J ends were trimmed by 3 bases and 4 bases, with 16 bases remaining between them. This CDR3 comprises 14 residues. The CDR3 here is CSVEGQGNPYEQYF. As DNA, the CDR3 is TGCAGCGTTGAGGGCCAGGGGAATCCATACGAGCAGTACTTC.

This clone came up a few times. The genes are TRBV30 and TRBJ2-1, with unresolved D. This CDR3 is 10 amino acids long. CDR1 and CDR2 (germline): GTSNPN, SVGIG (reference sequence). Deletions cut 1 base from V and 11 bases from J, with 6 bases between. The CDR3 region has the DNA TGTGCCTGGAGTGGAGTGAAGCAGTTCTTC. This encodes CAWSGVKQFF.

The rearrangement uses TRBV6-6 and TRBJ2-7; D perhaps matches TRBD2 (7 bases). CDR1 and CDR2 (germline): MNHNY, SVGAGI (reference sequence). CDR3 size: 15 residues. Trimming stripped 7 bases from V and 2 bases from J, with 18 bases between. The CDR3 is CASTQGGGTAYEQYF. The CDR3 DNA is TGTGCCAGCACCCAGGGAGGGGGGACCGCCTACGAGCAGTACTTC.

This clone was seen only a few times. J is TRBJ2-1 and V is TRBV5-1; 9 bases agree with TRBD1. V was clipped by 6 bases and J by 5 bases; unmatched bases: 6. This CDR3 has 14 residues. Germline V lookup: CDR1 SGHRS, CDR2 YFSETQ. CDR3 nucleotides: TGCGCCAGCAACCGGGACAGGGCAAACAATGAGCAGTTCTTC. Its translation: CASNRDRANNEQFF.

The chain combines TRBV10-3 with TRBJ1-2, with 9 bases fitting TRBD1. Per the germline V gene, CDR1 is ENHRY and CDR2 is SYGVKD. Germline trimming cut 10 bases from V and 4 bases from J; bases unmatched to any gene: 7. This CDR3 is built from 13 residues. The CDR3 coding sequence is TGTGCCACCGGACAGGGGATGGGCTATGGCTACACCTTC. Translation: CATGQGMGYGYTF.

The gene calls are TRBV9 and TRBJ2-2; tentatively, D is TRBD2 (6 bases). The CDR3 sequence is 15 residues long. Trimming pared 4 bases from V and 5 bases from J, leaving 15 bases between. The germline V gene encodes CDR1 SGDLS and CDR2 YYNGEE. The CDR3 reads CASSQAEGWTGELFF. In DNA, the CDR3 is TGTGCCAGCAGCCAGGCGGAGGGATGGACCGGGGAGCTGTTTTTT.

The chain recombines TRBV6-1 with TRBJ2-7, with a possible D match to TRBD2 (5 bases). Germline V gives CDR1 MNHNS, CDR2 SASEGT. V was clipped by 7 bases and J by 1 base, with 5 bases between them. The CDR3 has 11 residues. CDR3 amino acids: CASTGSYEQYF. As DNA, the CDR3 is TGTGCCAGCACGGGGTCCTACGAGCAGTACTTC.

CDR3 in amino acids: CAWKGASSNTDTQYF. In nucleotides, the CDR3 is TGTGCCTGGAAGGGAGCGTCCTCTAACACAGATACGCAGTATTTT. The genes are TRBV30 and TRBJ2-3; D might be TRBD2 (5 bases). CDR1 is GTSNPN, CDR2 SVGIG, per germline (reference sequence). The CDR3 covers 15 residues. V dropped 4 bases and J dropped 2 bases, with 16 bases sitting between them.

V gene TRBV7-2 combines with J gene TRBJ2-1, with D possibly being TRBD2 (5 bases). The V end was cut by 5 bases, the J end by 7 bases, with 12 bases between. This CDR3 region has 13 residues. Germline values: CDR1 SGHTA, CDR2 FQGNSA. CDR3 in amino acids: CASSLFTRNEQFF. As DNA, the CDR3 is TGTGCCAGCAGCCTATTCACTAGAAATGAGCAGTTCTTC.

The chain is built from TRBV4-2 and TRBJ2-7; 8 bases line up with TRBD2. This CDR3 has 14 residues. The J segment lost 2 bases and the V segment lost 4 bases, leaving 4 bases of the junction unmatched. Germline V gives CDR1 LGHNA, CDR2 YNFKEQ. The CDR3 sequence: CASSPGLGPYEQYF. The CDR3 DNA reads TGTGCCAGCAGCCCGGGACTAGGTCCCTACGAGCAGTACTTC.

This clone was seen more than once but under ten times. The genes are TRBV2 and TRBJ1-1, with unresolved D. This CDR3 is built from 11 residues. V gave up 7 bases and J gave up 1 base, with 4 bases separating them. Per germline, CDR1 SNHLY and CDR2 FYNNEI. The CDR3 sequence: CASIKNTEAFF. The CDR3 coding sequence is TGTGCCAGCATTAAGAACACTGAAGCTTTCTTT.

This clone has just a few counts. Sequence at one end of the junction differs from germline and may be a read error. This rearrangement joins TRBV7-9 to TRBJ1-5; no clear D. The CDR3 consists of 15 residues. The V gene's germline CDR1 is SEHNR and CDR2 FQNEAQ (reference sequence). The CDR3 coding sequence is TGTGCCAGCAGCCTAGCCGGAGGGTCCGGTCAGCCCCAGCATTTT. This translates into CASSLAGGSGQPQHF.

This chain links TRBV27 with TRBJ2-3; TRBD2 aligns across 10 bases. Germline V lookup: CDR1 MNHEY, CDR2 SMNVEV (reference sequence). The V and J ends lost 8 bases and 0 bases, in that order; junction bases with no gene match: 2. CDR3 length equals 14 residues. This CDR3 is CASWGLASTDTQYF. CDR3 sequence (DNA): TGTGCCAGCTGGGGACTAGCGAGCACAGATACGCAGTATTTT.

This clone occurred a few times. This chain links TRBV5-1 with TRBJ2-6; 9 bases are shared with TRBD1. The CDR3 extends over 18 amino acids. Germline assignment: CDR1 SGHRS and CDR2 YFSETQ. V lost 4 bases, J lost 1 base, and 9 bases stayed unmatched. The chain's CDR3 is CASSPWDRVSSGANVLTF. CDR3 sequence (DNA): TGCGCCAGCAGCCCTTGGGACAGGGTGAGTTCTGGGGCCAACGTCCTGACTTTC.

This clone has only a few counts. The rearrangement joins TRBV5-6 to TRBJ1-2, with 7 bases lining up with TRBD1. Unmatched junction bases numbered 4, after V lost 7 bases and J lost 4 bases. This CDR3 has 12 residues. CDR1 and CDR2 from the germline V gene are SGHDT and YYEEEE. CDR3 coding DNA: TGTGCCAGCGGACAGGTTTCCTATGGCTACACCTTC. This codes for CASGQVSYGYTF.

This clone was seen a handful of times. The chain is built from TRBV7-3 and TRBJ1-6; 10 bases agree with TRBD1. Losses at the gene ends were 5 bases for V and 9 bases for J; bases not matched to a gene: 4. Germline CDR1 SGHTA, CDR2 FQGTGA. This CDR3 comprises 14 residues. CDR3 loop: CASSRDRGGSPLHF. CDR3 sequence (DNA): TGTGCCAGCAGCAGGGACAGGGGAGGTTCACCCCTCCACTTT. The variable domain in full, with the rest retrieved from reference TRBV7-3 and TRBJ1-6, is GAGVSQTPSNKVTEKGKYVELRCDPISGHTALYWYRQSLGQGPEFLIYFQGTGAADDSGLPNDRFFAVRPEGSVSTLKIQRTERGDSAVYLCASSRDRGGSPLHFGNGTRLTVT.

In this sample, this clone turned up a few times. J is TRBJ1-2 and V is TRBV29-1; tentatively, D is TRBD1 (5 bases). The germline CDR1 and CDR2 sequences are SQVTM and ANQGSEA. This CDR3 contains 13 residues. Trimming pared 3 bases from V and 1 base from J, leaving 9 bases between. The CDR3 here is CSVDDSVNYGYTF. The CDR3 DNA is TGCAGCGTTGACGACAGCGTTAACTATGGCTACACCTTC.

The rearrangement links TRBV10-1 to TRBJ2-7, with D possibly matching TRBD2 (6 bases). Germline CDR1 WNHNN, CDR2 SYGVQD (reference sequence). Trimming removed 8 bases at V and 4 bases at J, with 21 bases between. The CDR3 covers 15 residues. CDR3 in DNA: TGCGCCAGCTATAAGGCGGGAACCCTGACTTACGAGCAGTACTTC. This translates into CASYKAGTLTYEQYF.

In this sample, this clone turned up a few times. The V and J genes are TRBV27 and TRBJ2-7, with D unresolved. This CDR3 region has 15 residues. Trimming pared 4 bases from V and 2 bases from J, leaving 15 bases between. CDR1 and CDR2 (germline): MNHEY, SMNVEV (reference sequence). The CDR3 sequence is CASSSPKVRAYEQYF. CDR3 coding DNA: TGTGCCAGCAGTTCCCCGAAGGTACGGGCCTACGAGCAGTACTTC.

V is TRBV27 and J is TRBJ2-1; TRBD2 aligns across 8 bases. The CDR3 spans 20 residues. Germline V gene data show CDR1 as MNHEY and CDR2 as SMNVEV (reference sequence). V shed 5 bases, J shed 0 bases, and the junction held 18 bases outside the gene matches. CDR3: CASSRRRQDYSGSSYNEQFF. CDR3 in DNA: TGTGCCAGCAGTAGACGTAGACAGGATTACAGCGGGAGCTCCTACAATGAGCAGTTCTTC.